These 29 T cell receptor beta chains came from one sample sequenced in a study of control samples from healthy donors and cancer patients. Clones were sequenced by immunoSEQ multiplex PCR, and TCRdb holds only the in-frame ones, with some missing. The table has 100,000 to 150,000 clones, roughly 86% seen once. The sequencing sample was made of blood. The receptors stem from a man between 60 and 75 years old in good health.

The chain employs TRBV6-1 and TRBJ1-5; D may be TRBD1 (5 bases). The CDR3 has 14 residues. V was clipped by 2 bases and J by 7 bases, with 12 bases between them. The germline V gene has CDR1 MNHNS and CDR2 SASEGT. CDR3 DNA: TGTGCCAGCAGTGAACAGGGCGGGGGGCAGCCCCAGCATTTT. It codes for CASSEQGGGQPQHF.

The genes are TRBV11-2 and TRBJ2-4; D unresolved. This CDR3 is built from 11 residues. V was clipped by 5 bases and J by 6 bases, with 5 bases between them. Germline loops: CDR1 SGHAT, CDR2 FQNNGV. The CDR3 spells CASSPLNIQYF. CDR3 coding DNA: TGTGCCAGCAGCCCCCTAAACATTCAGTACTTC.

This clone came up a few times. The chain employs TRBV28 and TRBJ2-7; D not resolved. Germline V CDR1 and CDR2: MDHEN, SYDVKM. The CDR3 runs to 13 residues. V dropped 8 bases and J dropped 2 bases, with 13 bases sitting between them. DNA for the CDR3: TGTGCCAGCGAGCCCGGGCAGGCCTACGAGCAGTACTTC. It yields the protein CASEPGQAYEQYF.

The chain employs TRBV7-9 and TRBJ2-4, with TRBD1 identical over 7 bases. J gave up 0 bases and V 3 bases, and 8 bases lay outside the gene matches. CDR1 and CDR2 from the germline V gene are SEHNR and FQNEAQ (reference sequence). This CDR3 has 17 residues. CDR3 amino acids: CASSFGTERKAKNIQYF. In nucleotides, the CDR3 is TGTGCCAGCAGCTTCGGGACAGAGAGGAAAGCCAAAAACATTCAGTACTTC.

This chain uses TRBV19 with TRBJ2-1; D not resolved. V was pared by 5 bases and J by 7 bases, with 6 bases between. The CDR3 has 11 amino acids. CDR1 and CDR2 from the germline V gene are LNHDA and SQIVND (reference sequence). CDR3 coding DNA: TGTGCCAGTAGTGGTAGGAATGAGCAGTTCTTC. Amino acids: CASSGRNEQFF. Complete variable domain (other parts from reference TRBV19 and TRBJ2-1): DGGITQSPKYLFRKEGQNVTLSCEQNLNHDAMYWYRQDPGQGLRLIYYSQIVNDFQKGDIAEGYSVSREKKESFPLTVTSAQKNPTAFYLCASSGRNEQFFGPGTRLTVL.

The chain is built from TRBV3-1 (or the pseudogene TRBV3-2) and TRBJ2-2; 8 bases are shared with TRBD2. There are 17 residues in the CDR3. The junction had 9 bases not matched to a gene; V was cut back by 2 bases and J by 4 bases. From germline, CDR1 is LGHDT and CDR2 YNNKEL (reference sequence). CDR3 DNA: TGTGCCAGCAGCCAAACCCCGGGGGGGGCGGGCACCGGGGAGCTGTTTTTT. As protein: CASSQTPGGAGTGELFF.

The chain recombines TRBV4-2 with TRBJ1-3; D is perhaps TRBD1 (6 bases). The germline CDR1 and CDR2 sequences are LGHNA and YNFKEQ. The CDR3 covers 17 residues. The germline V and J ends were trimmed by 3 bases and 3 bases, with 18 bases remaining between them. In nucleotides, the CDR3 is TGTGCCAGCAGCCAGGAAATACTAGGGGGAGGTGGAAACACCATATATTTT. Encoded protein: CASSQEILGGGGNTIYF.

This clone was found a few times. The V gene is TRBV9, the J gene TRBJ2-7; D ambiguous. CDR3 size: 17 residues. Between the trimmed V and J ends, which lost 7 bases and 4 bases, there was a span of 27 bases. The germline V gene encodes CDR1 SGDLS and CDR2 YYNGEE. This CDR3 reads CASGLKVPSLYLYEQYF. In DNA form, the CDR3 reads TGTGCCAGCGGTTTGAAGGTACCGTCACTATATCTTTACGAGCAGTACTTC.

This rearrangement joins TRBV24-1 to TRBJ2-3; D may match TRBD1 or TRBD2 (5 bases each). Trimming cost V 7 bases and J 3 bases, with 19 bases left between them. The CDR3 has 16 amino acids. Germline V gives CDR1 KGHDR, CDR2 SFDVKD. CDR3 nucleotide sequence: TGTGCCACCAGCGCACCCCTTGGGGGAGTGACAGATACGCAGTATTTT. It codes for CATSAPLGGVTDTQYF.

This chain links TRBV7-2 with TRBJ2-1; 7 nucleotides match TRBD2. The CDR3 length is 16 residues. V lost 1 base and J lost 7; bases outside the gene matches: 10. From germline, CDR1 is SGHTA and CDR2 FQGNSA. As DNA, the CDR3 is TGTGCCAGCAGCTTAGTCCCACTAGCGCCACGGAATGAGCAGTTCTTC. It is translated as CASSLVPLAPRNEQFF. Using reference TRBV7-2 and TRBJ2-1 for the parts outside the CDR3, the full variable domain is GAGVSQSPSNKVTEKGKDVELRCDPISGHTALYWYRQSLGQGLEFLIYFQGNSAPDKSGLPSDRFSAERTGGSVSTLTIQRTQQEDSAVYLCASSLVPLAPRNEQFFGPGTRLTVL.

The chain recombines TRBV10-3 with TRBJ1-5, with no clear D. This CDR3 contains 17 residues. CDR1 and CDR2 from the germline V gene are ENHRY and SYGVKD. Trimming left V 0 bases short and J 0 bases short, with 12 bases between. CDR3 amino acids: CAISESSLLISNQPQHF. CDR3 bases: TGTGCCATCAGTGAGTCGAGTTTGCTCATTAGCAATCAGCCCCAGCATTTT.

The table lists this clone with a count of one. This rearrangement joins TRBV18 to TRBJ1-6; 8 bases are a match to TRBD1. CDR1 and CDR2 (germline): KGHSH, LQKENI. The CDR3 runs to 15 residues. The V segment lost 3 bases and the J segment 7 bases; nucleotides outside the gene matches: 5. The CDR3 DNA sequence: TGTGCCAGCTCACCTCTAGGACAGGGCAATTCACCCCTCCACTTT. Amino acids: CASSPLGQGNSPLHF.

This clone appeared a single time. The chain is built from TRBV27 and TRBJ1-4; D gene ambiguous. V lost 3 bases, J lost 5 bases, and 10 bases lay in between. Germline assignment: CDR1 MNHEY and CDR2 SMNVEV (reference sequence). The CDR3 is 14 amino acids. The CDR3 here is CASSFSGRNEKLFF. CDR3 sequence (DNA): TGTGCCAGCAGTTTTTCAGGTCGGAATGAAAAACTGTTTTTT.

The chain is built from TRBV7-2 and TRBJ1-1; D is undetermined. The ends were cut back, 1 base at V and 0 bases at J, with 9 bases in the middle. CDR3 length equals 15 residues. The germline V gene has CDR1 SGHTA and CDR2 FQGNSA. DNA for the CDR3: TGTGCCAGCAGCTTAGTCACGGGGATGAACACTGAAGCTTTCTTT. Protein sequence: CASSLVTGMNTEAFF.

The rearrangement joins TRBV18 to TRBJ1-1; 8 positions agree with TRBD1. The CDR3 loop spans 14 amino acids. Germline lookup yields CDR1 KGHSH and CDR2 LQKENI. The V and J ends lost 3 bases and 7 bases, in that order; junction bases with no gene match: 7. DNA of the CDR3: TGTGCCAGCTCACCGACAGGGGAGGTCGGTGAAGCTTTCTTT. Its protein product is CASSPTGEVGEAFF.

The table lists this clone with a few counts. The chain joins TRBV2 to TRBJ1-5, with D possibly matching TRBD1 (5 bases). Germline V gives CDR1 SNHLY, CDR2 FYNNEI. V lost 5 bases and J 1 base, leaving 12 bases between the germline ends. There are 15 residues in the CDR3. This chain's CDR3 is CASSRGGGSNQPQHF. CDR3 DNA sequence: TGTGCCAGCAGTCGGGGCGGGGGAAGCAATCAGCCCCAGCATTTT.

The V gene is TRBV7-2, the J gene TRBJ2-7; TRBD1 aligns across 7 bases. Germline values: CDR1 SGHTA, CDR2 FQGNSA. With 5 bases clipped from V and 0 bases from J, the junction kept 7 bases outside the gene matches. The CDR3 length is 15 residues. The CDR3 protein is CASSTGQASSYEQYF. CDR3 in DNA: TGTGCCAGCAGCACAGGACAGGCTAGCTCCTACGAGCAGTACTTC.

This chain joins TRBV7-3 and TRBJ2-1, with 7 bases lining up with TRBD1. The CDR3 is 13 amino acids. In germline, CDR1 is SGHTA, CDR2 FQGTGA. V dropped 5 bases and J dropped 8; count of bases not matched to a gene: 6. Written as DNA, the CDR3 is TGTGCCAGCAGCAGCTACAGGGGCGATGAGCAGTTCTTC. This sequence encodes CASSSYRGDEQFF.

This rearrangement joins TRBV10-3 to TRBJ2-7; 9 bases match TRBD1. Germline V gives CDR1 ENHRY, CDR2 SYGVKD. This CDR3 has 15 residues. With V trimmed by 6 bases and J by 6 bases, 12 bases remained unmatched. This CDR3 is CAISLMDRGPLEQYF. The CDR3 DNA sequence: TGTGCCATCAGCCTGATGGACAGGGGCCCGCTCGAGCAGTACTTC.

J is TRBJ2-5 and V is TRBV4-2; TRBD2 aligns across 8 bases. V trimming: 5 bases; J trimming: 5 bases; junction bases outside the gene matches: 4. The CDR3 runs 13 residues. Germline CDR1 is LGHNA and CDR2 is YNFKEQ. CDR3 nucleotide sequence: TGTGCCAGCAGCGGGGGACTAGTGGAGACCCAGTACTTC. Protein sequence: CASSGGLVETQYF.

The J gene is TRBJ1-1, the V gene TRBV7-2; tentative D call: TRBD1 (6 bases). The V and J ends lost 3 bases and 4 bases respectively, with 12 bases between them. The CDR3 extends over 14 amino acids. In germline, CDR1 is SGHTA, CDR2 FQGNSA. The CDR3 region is CASSFDDRSTEAFF. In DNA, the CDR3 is TGTGCCAGCAGCTTTGACGACAGGAGCACTGAAGCTTTCTTT.

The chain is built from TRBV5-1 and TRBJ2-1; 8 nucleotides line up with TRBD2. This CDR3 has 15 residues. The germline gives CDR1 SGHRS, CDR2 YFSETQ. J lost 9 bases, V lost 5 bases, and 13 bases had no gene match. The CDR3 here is CASSPVAGGPGEQFF. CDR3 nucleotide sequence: TGCGCCAGCAGTCCCGTTGCGGGGGGCCCCGGTGAGCAGTTCTTC.

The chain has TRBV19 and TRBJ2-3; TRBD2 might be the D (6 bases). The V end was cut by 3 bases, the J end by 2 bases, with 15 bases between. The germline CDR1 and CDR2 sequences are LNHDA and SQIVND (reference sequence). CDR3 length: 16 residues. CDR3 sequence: CASSMVLAEYTDTQYF. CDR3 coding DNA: TGTGCCAGTAGTATGGTTTTAGCGGAGTACACAGATACGCAGTATTTT. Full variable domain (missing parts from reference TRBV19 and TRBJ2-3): DGGITQSPKYLFRKEGQNVTLSCEQNLNHDAMYWYRQDPGQGLRLIYYSQIVNDFQKGDIAEGYSVSREKKESFPLTVTSAQKNPTAFYLCASSMVLAEYTDTQYFGPGTRLTVL.

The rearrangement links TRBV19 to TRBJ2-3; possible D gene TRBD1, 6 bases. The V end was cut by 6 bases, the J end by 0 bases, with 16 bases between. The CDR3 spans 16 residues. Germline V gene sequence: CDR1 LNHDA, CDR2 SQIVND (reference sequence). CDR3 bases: TGTGCCAGTAGGATAACAGGGTCAACTAGCACAGATACGCAGTATTTT. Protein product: CASRITGSTSTDTQYF.

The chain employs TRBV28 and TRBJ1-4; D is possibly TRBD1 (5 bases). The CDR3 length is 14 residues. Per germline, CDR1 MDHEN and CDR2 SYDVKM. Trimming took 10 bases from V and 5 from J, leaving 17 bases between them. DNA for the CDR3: TGTGCCACCGATCCGGGGACTAACAATGAAAAACTGTTTTTT. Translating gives CATDPGTNNEKLFF. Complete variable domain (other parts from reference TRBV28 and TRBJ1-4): DVKVTQSSRYLVKRTGEKVFLECVQDMDHENMFWYRQDPGLGLRLIYFSYDVKMKEKGDIPEGYSVSREKKERFSLILESASTNQTSMYLCATDPGTNNEKLFFGSGTQLSVL.

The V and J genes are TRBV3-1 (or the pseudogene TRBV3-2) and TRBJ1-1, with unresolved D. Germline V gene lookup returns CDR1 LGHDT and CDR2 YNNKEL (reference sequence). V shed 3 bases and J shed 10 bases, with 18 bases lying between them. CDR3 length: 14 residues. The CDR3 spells CASSQVVVGRGAFF. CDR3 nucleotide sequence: TGTGCCAGCAGCCAGGTTGTCGTGGGTAGAGGAGCTTTCTTT.

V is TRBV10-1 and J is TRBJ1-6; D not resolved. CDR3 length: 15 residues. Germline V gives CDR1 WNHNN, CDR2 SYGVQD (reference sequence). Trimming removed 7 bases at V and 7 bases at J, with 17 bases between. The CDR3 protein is CASIPGYPPNSPLHF. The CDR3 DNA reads TGCGCCAGCATCCCCGGGTACCCCCCGAATTCACCCCTCCACTTT.

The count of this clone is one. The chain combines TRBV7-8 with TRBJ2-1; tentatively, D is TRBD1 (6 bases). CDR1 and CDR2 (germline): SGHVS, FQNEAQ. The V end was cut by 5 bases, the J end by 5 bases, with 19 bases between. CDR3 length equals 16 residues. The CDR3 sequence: CASSTLPGTYNNEQFF. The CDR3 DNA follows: TGTGCCAGCAGCACCCTCCCCGGGACATATAACAATGAGCAGTTCTTC.

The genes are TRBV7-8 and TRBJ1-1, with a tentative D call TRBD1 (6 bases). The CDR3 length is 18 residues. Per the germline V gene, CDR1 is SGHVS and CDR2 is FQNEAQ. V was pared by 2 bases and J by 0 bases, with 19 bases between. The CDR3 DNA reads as TGTGCCAGCAGCTTAATGACCGGAGGGGGAAGGATGAACACTGAAGCTTTCTTT. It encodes CASSLMTGGGRMNTEAFF.